Detailed here is one T cell receptor beta chain. This clonotype showed up just a few times. Its antigen target is currently unknown. Nothing much larger sits one base from this clone, and base qualities are not available. PBMCs were isolated by Ficoll-Paque density gradient centrifugation. The CDR3 holds 16 amino acids from the cysteine to the phenylalanine. Only the CDR3 part of the read is kept: 48 bases, read in frame from the first base. From the germline V gene (reference sequence), CDR1 is SEHNR and CDR2 is FQNEAQ. V is shortened by 5 bases, J by 3 bases, and the region joining them spans 17 bases. This sample is drawn from a study of T-cell memory formation after mild COVID-19 (dated by TCRdb to the early 2020s). Background on the whole study: TCR sequence clusters from the two donors were largely donor specific. In a couple of donors, T-cell clones that expanded and contracted after mild COVID-19 were tracked by sequencing TCRalpha and TCRbeta repertoires over time. The cohort was made up of two young adult volunteers, one female and one male, who were previously healthy. Paper-wide results and their limitations: The study covered only two mild cases, and larger cohorts including severe cases with pre-infection samples were considered necessary. Contracting CD4+ clones appeared mostly in the CM and EM memory subsets, whereas CD8+ clones were enriched in EMRA. Whether the second-wave clones peaking on day 37 were SARS-CoV-2 specific was not confirmed. Clones contracting from day 15 to 85 had balanced CD4/CD8 phenotypes, while a second wave expanding from day 15 to 37 was biased towards CD4+. Some responding clones were detected in pre-infection memory, suggesting pre-existing cross-reactive memory T cells joined the SARS-CoV-2 response.

The sequencer was an Illumina NovaSeq 6000. Using 5'RACE with constant-segment primers, TCRalpha and TCRbeta cDNA libraries were constructed, with sample barcodes and unique molecular identifiers added in the process. Trizol reagent was used to extract RNA from every sample. The libraries were amplified in two PCR steps, and the second step added a second sample barcode and Illumina TruSeq adapters. The libraries were sequenced on an Illumina NovaSeq using 2 x 150 bp paired-end reads. The authors' analysis ran thus. Reads were demultiplexed and collapsed into UMI-guided consensus sequences with migec v1.2.7. Using mixcr v2.1.11, UMI consensuses were aligned to TRA and TRB V and J templates and then assembled into clonotypes. A clonotype was counted as expanded or contracted only when both edgeR and NoisET called the clonotype significant, with the noise models trained on biological replicates. For edgeR calls, a false discovery rate-adjusted p below 0.01 and a log2 fold-change threshold of 1 were applied. As an exploratory analysis of dynamics, max-normalized trajectories of the 1000 most abundant clonotypes were examined with PCA combined with hierarchical clustering. Separately sequenced CD4+ and CD8+ repertoires were used to assign the CD4 or CD8 phenotype of responding clones. Clones were called with MiXCR by TCRdb after fastp trimmed the public reads at Q25, and only in-frame beta chains were retained. Rows with one shared CDR3 protein collapse into an entry with the most common genes and DNA. The V and J calls reflect TCRdb's pipeline rather than the authors' work. The sample has 150,000 to 200,000 distinct CDR3 sequences on record, over 10% of them singletons. More than 3% of the sample is held by the ten biggest clonotypes.

The receptor's source is a man aged 18 to 30 who had mild COVID-19 (a few samples of this study predate the infection). The sample titles of this study are shuffled in the database, so cell type and time point are left out; the donor was told from shared clones. Sequenced: PBMCs or a T cell subset sorted from them (not recorded which). The V and J segments used are TRBV7-9 and TRBJ1-5, with a tentative D gene TRBD1 over 6 matching bases. This receptor carries the CDR3 CASSAATGRHNQPQHF. The DNA is as follows: TGTGCCAGCAGCGCCGCGACAGGACGCCACAATCAGCCCCAGCATTTT. The full variable domain, with segments outside the CDR3 supplied by the reference TRBV7-9 and TRBJ1-5 proteins, appears as DTGVSQNPRHKITKRGQNVTFRCDPISEHNRLYWYRQTLGQGPEFLTYFQNEAQLEKSRLLSDRFSAERPKGSFSTLEIQRTEQGDSAMYLCASSAATGRHNQPQHFGDGTRLSIL.